The clone carrying this TCR beta chain was seen a single time. Under the authors' procedure: Reference gene primer amplification in the assay estimated nucleated cell counts. The table came from immunoSEQ multiplex PCR; TCRdb's copy has only in-frame clones and leaves some out. V and J calls and clone size are copied from that table; D and trimming were computed from the DNA. The top ten clones hold roughly 6% of a sample with 75,000 to 85,000 clones, around nine tenths of them seen once. This sample is part of a study of blood T cell repertoires in COVID-19. Study as a whole: From the United States, Italy and Spain came samples of acute and convalescent COVID-19. The cDNA or gDNA used as material had been derived from T cells, B-cell-depleted T cells, or PBMCs.

Material for sequencing was peripheral blood. The sequence was obtained from a man between 45 and 60 years old with active COVID-19.

DNA of the CDR3: TGTGCCAGCTCACCACCTTCGGGGGAGACCCAGTACTTC. Amino acid sequence: CASSPPSGETQYF. The V and J genes are TRBV18 and TRBJ2-5; TRBD2 might be the D (5 bases). V gave up 0 bases and J gave up 5 bases, with 7 bases separating them. Germline CDR1 is KGHSH and CDR2 is LQKENI. There are 13 residues in the CDR3.